This T cell receptor beta chain comes out of a study of CD8 T cells in Susac syndrome. Overall study results and limits: It was acknowledged in the study that the number of individuals who were included in its TCR sequencing and HLA analysis was relatively small.

Random hexamers were used to reverse transcribe roughly 0.5 to 1 ug of RNA. An immunoSEQ multiplex PCR amplified TCR beta CDR3 over 54 Vbeta and 13 Jbeta. TCRdb redid the calling of the immunoSEQ multiplex PCR reads with MiXCR, one entry per CDR3 protein. Altogether approximately 150,000 distinct CDR3 sequences are present, approximately 93% being singletons, with the ten largest covering 0.09% to 0.1%. Points on this clonotype: The antigen is unknown.

The germline V gene encodes CDR1 ENHRY and CDR2 SYGVKD. V dropped 6 bases and J dropped 0; count of bases not matched to a gene: 4. CDR3 length: 15 amino acids. The material sequenced was CD4+ T cells from PBMCs. The chain links TRBV10-3 to TRBJ2-7; 11 bases are a match to TRBD2. The TCR comes from a human donor with multiple sclerosis. The chain's CDR3 is CAIRGTSGSSYEQYF. The CDR3 region has the DNA TGTGCCATCAGGGGGACTAGCGGAAGCTCCTACGAGCAGTACTTC.